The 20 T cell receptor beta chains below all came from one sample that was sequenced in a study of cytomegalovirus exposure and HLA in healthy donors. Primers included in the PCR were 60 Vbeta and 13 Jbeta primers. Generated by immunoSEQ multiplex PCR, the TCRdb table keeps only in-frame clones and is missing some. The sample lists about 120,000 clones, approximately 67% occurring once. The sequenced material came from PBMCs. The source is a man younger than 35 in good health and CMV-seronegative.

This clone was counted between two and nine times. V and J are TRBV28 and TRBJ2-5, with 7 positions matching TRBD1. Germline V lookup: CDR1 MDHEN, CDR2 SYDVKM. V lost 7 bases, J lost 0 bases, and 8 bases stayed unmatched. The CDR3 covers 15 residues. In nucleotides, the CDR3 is TGTGCCAGCATACAGGGGCCCTCGTACCAAGAGACCCAGTACTTC. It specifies CASIQGPSYQETQYF. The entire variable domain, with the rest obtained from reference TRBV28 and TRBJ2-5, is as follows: DVKVTQSSRYLVKRTGEKVFLECVQDMDHENMFWYRQDPGLGLRLIYFSYDVKMKEKGDIPEGYSVSREKKERFSLILESASTNQTSMYLCASIQGPSYQETQYFGPGTRLLVL.

CDR3 protein: CASSLLTSGRNTGELFF. The CDR3 nucleotides are TGTGCCAGCAGTTTGCTAACTAGCGGGAGGAACACCGGGGAGCTGTTTTTT. The chain recombines TRBV27 with TRBJ2-2, with 11 bases that match TRBD2. CDR1 and CDR2 from the germline V gene are MNHEY and SMNVEV (reference sequence). Unmatched junction bases numbered 4, after V lost 3 bases and J lost 1 base. The CDR3 spans 17 residues.

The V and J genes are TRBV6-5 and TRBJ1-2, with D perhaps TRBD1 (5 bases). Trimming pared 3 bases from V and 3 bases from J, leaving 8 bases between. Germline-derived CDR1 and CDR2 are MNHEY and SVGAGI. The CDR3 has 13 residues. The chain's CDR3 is CASSYDSDYGYTF. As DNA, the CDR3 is TGTGCCAGCAGTTATGACAGCGACTATGGCTACACCTTC.

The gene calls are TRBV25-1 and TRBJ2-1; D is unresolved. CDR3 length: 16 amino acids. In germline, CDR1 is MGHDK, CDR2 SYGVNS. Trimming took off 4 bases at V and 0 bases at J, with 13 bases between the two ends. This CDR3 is CASSVQRKSSYNEQFF. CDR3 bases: TGTGCCAGCAGTGTCCAACGTAAGAGCTCCTACAATGAGCAGTTCTTC.

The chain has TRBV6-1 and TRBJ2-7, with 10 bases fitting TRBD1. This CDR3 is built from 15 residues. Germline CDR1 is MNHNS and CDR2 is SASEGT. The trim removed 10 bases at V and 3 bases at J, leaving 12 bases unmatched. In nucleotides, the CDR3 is TGTGCCACTACCCGGCACGGACAGGGGGGCTACGAGCAGTACTTC. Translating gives CATTRHGQGGYEQYF.

CDR3 loop: CAWSVGGLTYNEQFF. CDR3 nucleotide sequence: TGTGCCTGGAGTGTGGGGGGGCTGACCTACAATGAGCAGTTCTTC. V and J are TRBV30 and TRBJ2-1; D may be TRBD2 (7 bases). The germline CDR1 and CDR2 sequences are GTSNPN and SVGIG (reference sequence). Trimming left V 0 bases short and J 2 bases short, with 11 bases between. The CDR3 is 15 residues long.

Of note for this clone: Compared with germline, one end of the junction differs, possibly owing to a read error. The CDR3 region is CAWSHKGGASNRPQHF. The CDR3 nucleotides read TGTGCCTGGAGCCACAAGGGCGGGGCTAGCAATCGGCCCCAGCATTTT. The chain links TRBV30 to TRBJ1-5; D is perhaps TRBD1 (5 bases). Germline loops: CDR1 GTSNPN, CDR2 SVGIG (reference sequence). The CDR3 runs to 16 residues.

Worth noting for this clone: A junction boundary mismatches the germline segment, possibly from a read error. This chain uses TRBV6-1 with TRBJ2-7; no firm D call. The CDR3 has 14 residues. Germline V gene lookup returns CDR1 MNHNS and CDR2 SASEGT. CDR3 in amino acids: CASSEDPGYGEQYF. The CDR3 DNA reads TGTGCCAGCAGCGAAGACCCCGGGTATGGCGAGCAGTACTTC.

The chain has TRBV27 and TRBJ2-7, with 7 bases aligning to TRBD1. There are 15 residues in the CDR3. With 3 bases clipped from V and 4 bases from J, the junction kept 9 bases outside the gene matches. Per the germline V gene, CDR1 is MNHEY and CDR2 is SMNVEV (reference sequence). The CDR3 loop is CASSLSRTGNYEQYF. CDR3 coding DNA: TGTGCCAGCAGTTTGTCAAGGACAGGAAATTACGAGCAGTACTTC.

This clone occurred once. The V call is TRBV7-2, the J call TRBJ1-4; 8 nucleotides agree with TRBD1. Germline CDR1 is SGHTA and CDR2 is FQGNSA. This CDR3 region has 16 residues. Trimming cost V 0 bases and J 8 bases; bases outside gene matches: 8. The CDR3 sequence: CASSLAQTGAREKLFF. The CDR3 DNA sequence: TGTGCCAGCAGCTTAGCCCAGACAGGGGCAAGGGAAAAACTGTTTTTT. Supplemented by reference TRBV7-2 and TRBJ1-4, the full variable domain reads GAGVSQSPSNKVTEKGKDVELRCDPISGHTALYWYRQSLGQGLEFLIYFQGNSAPDKSGLPSDRFSAERTGGSVSTLTIQRTQQEDSAVYLCASSLAQTGAREKLFFGSGTQLSVL.

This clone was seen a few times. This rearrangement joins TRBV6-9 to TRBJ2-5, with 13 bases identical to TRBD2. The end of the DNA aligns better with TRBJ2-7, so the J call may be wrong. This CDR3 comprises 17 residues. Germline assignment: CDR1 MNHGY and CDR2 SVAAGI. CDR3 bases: TGTGCCAGCAGTCCCTCCCAGACTAGCGGGAGGATCTACGAGCAGTACTTC. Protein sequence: CASSPSQTSGRIYEQYF.

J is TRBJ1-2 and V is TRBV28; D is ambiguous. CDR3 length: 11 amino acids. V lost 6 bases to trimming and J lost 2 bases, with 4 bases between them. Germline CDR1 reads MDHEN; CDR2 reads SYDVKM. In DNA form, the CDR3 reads TGTGCCAGCAGGAGCAACTATGGCTACACCTTC. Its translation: CASRSNYGYTF.

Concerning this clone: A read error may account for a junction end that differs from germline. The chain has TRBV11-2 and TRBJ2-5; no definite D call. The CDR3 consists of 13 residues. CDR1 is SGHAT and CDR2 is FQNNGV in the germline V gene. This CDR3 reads CASRLAAPEPQYF. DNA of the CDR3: TGTGCCAGCAGGTTGGCGGCTCCAGAGCCCCAGTACTTC.

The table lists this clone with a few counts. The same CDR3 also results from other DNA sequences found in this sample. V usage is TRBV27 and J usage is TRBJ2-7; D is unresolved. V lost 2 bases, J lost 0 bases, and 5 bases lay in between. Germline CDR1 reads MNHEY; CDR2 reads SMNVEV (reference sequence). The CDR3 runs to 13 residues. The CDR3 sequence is CASSLGRSYEQYF. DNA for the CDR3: TGTGCCAGCAGTTTAGGGCGCTCCTACGAGCAGTACTTC.

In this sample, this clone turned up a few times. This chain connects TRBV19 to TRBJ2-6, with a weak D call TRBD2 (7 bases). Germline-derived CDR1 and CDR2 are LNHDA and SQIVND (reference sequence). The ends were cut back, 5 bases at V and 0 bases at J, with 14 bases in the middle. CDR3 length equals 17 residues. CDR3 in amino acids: CASSWDGGPSGANVLTF. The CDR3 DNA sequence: TGTGCCAGTAGTTGGGACGGGGGGCCCTCTGGGGCCAACGTCCTGACTTTC.

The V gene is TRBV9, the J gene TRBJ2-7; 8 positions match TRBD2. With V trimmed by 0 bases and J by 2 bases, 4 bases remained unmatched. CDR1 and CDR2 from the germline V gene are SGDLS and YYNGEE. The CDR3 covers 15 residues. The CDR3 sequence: CASSVGSGAPYEQYF. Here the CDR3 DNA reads TGTGCCAGCAGCGTAGGTAGCGGGGCCCCCTACGAGCAGTACTTC.

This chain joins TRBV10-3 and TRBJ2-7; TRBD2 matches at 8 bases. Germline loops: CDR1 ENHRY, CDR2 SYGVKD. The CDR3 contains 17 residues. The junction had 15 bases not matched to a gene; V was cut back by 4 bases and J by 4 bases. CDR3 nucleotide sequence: TGTGCCATCAGTGTCGGTGGTAGTAGCGGGACGAAATACGAGCAGTACTTC. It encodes CAISVGGSSGTKYEQYF.

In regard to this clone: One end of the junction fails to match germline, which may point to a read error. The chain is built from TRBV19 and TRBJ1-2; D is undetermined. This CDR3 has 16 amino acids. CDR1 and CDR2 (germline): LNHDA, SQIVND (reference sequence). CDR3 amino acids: CASSPHPGRTNYGHTF. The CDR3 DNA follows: TGTGCCAGTAGTCCCCACCCCGGAAGAACTAACTATGGCCACACCTTC.

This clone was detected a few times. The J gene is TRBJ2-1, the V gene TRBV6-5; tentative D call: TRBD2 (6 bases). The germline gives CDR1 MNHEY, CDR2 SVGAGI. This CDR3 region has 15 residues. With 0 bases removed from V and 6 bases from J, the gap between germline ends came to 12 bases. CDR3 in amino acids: CASSYSSGSGNEQFF. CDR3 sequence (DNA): TGTGCCAGCAGTTACTCGTCCGGGAGTGGCAATGAGCAGTTCTTC.

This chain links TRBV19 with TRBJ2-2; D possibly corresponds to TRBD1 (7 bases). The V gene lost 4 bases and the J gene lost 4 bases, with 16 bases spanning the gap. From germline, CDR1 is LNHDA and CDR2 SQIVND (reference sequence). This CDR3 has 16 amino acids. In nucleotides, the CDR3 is TGTGCCAGTAGTAACCGACAGGGAGGCGGCACCGGGGAGCTGTTTTTT. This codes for CASSNRQGGGTGELFF. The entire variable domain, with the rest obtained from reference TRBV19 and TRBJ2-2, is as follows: DGGITQSPKYLFRKEGQNVTLSCEQNLNHDAMYWYRQDPGQGLRLIYYSQIVNDFQKGDIAEGYSVSREKKESFPLTVTSAQKNPTAFYLCASSNRQGGGTGELFFGEGSRLTVL.